This entry describes one TCR beta chain. The sample belongs to a study of blood T cell repertoires in COVID-19. About the research overall: Material from acute and convalescent COVID-19 was sourced from the United States, Italy and Spain.

Germline lookup yields CDR1 KGHDR and CDR2 SFDVKD. Deletions cut 4 bases from V and 1 base from J, with 7 bases between. The CDR3 sequence is 14 residues long. Original data processing: Amplified reference gene primers provided the basis for estimating nucleated cell counts. Assay: immunoSEQ multiplex PCR; the TCRdb copy retains only in-frame clones and omits some. From that table come the V and J calls and clone size; the DNA was used to work out D and trimming. There are some 70,000 clones in the sample; 80% to 90% occur only once, and 1.4% to 1.5% lies in the top ten. Sequencing input: peripheral blood. The origin of this receptor is an older woman with acute or convalescent COVID-19. The chain carries TRBV24-1 and TRBJ1-5, with D possibly matching TRBD1 (5 bases). This chain's CDR3 is CATSDGGSNQPQHF. Written as DNA, the CDR3 is TGTGCCACCAGTGACGGGGGGAGCAATCAGCCCCAGCATTTT.